Presented here are 18 T cell receptor beta chains from one specimen sequenced in a study of blood T cell repertoires in COVID-19. The data were produced by immunoSEQ multiplex PCR, yet TCRdb's version contains in-frame clones alone and is incomplete. Counted here are about 62,000 clones, roughly 85% occurring once; the ten biggest clones make up approximately 1.2%. The sequenced material came from peripheral blood. The source of these receptors is an elderly woman with acute or convalescent COVID-19.

This clone was recorded only once. J is TRBJ2-7 and V is TRBV3-1 (or the pseudogene TRBV3-2); 9 nucleotides match TRBD2. Germline values: CDR1 LGHDT, CDR2 YNNKEL (reference sequence). This CDR3 has 16 residues. V gave up 0 bases and J gave up 6 bases; unmatched junction bases: 9. This CDR3 reads CASSQEGWTSDVEQYF. The CDR3 coding sequence is TGTGCCAGCAGCCAAGAAGGCTGGACTAGCGACGTCGAGCAGTACTTC.

The chain has TRBV7-3 and TRBJ1-2, with 9 bases lining up with TRBD1. CDR1 is SGHTA and CDR2 is FQGTGA in the germline V gene. The V segment lost 5 bases and the J segment 8 bases; nucleotides outside the gene matches: 9. The CDR3 runs 14 residues. CDR3 in amino acids: CASSQGGQGGGYTF. The DNA of the CDR3 is TGTGCCAGCAGCCAAGGGGGACAGGGCGGAGGCTACACCTTC.

The chain carries TRBV3-1 (or the pseudogene TRBV3-2) and TRBJ1-4, with TRBD1 matching 9 bases. Germline assignment: CDR1 LGHDT and CDR2 YNNKEL (reference sequence). The CDR3 is 14 residues long. Trimming at V came to 5 bases and at J to 8 bases, leaving 6 bases not matched to a gene. Here the CDR3 reads CASSKQGAGEKLFF. Written as DNA, the CDR3 is TGTGCCAGCAGCAAACAGGGGGCCGGAGAAAAACTGTTTTTT.

The CDR3 reads CASSQDPVDSGVLSSYNEQFF. CDR3 DNA sequence: TGTGCCAGCAGCCAAGACCCCGTTGACAGCGGGGTCCTCAGCTCCTACAATGAGCAGTTCTTC. The chain is built from TRBV4-2 and TRBJ2-1, with TRBD2 identical over 7 bases. Germline values: CDR1 LGHNA, CDR2 YNFKEQ. The CDR3 has 21 residues. Losses at the gene ends were 0 bases for V and 0 bases for J; bases not matched to a gene: 17.

The rearrangement uses TRBV5-1 and TRBJ1-3, with 8 bases that match TRBD1. The CDR3 runs 16 residues. Germline V gene sequence: CDR1 SGHRS, CDR2 YFSETQ. V shed 0 bases, J shed 0 bases, and the junction held 2 bases outside the gene matches. In DNA form, the CDR3 reads TGCGCCAGCAGCTTGGACAGGGGGGGCTCTGGAAACACCATATATTTT. This codes for CASSLDRGGSGNTIYF.

Written as DNA, the CDR3 is TGTGCCAGCAGTTTACTTACTAGCGGGAGGATCTACGAGCAGTACTTC. It specifies CASSLLTSGRIYEQYF. V and J are TRBV27 and TRBJ2-7; 12 bases fit TRBD2. Per the germline V gene, CDR1 is MNHEY and CDR2 is SMNVEV (reference sequence). Germline trimming cut 2 bases from V and 3 bases from J; bases unmatched to any gene: 5. The CDR3 runs to 16 residues.

The rearrangement links TRBV9 to TRBJ1-2; D call uncertain. V dropped 7 bases and J dropped 1 base, with 14 bases sitting between them. Germline V gene lookup returns CDR1 SGDLS and CDR2 YYNGEE. The CDR3 spans 14 residues. CDR3 in amino acids: CASASPPGNYGYTF. The CDR3 nucleotides are TGTGCCAGCGCTTCCCCGCCGGGTAACTATGGCTACACCTTC.

The chain couples TRBV19 to TRBJ2-5; tentatively, D is TRBD2 (6 bases). The germline V and J ends were trimmed by 1 base and 4 bases, with 13 bases remaining between them. Germline V lookup: CDR1 LNHDA, CDR2 SQIVND (reference sequence). This CDR3 region has 15 residues. This chain's CDR3 is CASSIALGGRETQYF. Written as DNA, the CDR3 is TGTGCCAGTAGTATAGCCCTTGGGGGGAGAGAGACCCAGTACTTC.

This sequence joins TRBV7-7 and TRBJ1-4, with D maybe TRBD1 (5 bases). This CDR3 contains 14 residues. Per the germline V gene, CDR1 is SSHAT and CDR2 is FNYEAQ (reference sequence). V gave up 5 bases and J gave up 0 bases, with 7 bases separating them. CDR3 region: CASSPGPTNEKLFF. The CDR3 coding sequence is TGTGCCAGCAGCCCAGGGCCAACTAATGAAAAACTGTTTTTT.

J is TRBJ1-5 and V is TRBV20-1; 9 nucleotides agree with TRBD1. Germline trimming cut 6 bases from V and 2 bases from J; bases unmatched to any gene: 11. The CDR3 runs 16 residues. Germline CDR1 DFQATT, CDR2 SNEGSKA (reference sequence). The CDR3 sequence: CSASPGTGYRNQPQHF. The DNA for the CDR3 is TGCAGTGCCAGTCCCGGGACAGGGTATCGCAATCAGCCCCAGCATTTT.

This clone was found a few times. The rearrangement joins TRBV11-2 to TRBJ2-5, with TRBD2 as a possible D gene (5 bases). CDR1 SGHAT and CDR2 FQNNGV come from the germline V gene. V dropped 1 base and J dropped 4 bases, with 13 bases sitting between them. The CDR3 has 15 residues. Here the CDR3 reads CASSLAGVGRETQYF. CDR3 nucleotide sequence: TGTGCCAGCAGCTTAGCTGGTGTGGGGAGAGAGACCCAGTACTTC.

V gene TRBV28 combines with J gene TRBJ2-3; 8 nucleotides agree with TRBD2. CDR3 length: 12 amino acids. Germline V gene sequence: CDR1 MDHEN, CDR2 SYDVKM. CDR3 region: CAGRGETDTQYF. Written as DNA, the CDR3 is TGTGCTGGGCGGGGGGAAACAGATACGCAGTATTTT.

The V call is TRBV6-6, the J call TRBJ2-5, with 8 bases matching TRBD2. Germline loops: CDR1 MNHNY, CDR2 SVGAGI (reference sequence). J lost 4 bases, V lost 4 bases, and 5 bases had no gene match. This CDR3 comprises 14 residues. The CDR3 DNA sequence: TGTGCCAGCAGTTGGCGGGGGGTCGGAGAGACCCAGTACTTC. It codes for CASSWRGVGETQYF.

This sequence joins TRBV28 and TRBJ2-7; D is possibly TRBD1 (5 bases). Trimming took 2 bases from V and 6 from J, leaving 8 bases between them. Germline CDR1 and CDR2: MDHEN and SYDVKM. The CDR3 totals 12 residues. For the CDR3, the DNA is TGTGCCAGCAGTTTAATAAGGGGCGAGCAGTACTTC. This gives the protein CASSLIRGEQYF. The entire variable domain, with the rest obtained from reference TRBV28 and TRBJ2-7, is as follows: DVKVTQSSRYLVKRTGEKVFLECVQDMDHENMFWYRQDPGLGLRLIYFSYDVKMKEKGDIPEGYSVSREKKERFSLILESASTNQTSMYLCASSLIRGEQYFGPGTRLTVT.

This chain uses TRBV5-1 with TRBJ1-6; 8 positions agree with TRBD1. The CDR3 is 14 amino acids. Looked up from germline, CDR1 is SGHRS and CDR2 is YFSETQ. V was pared by 4 bases and J by 10 bases, with 7 bases of the junction left unmatched. The CDR3 here is CASSTGQGESPLHF. CDR3 nucleotides: TGCGCCAGCAGCACAGGACAGGGCGAATCACCCCTCCACTTT.

The gene calls are TRBV6-5 and TRBJ2-7; 10 bases align to TRBD1. The V segment lost 11 bases and the J segment 6 bases; nucleotides outside the gene matches: 10. Germline CDR1 MNHEY, CDR2 SVGAGI. CDR3 length equals 13 residues. The CDR3 region is CACRDRGSAEQYF. The CDR3 bases are TGTGCCTGCCGGGACAGGGGCTCTGCCGAGCAGTACTTC.

This clone was seen a handful of times. This chain uses TRBV2 with TRBJ2-1; 8 positions agree with TRBD2. There are 16 residues in the CDR3. Germline loops: CDR1 SNHLY, CDR2 FYNNEI. With 0 bases clipped from V and 3 bases from J, the junction kept 4 bases outside the gene matches. The CDR3 sequence: CASSEAAGGFYNEQFF. The CDR3 DNA follows: TGTGCCAGCAGTGAAGCGGCGGGGGGCTTCTACAATGAGCAGTTCTTC. Full variable domain (missing parts from reference TRBV2 and TRBJ2-1): EPEVTQTPSHQVTQMGQEVILRCVPISNHLYFYWYRQILGQKVEFLVSFYNNEISEKSEIFDDQFSVERPDGSNFTLKIRSTKLEDSAMYFCASSEAAGGFYNEQFFGPGTRLTVL.

This chain uses TRBV30 with TRBJ1-1; the D gene is possibly TRBD1 (6 bases). The CDR3 runs to 13 residues. The germline V gene has CDR1 GTSNPN and CDR2 SVGIG (reference sequence). Deletions cut 1 base from V and 5 bases from J, with 11 bases between. CDR3 protein: CAWSGGGRTEAFF. The CDR3 nucleotides are TGTGCCTGGAGTGGGGGGGGCCGTACTGAAGCTTTCTTT. Full variable domain (remainder filled in from reference TRBV30 and TRBJ1-1): SQTIHQWPATLVQPVGSPLSLECTVEGTSNPNLYWYRQAAGRGLQLLFYSVGIGQISSEVPQNLSASRPQDRQFILSSKKLLLSDSGFYLCAWSGGGRTEAFFGQGTRLTVV.